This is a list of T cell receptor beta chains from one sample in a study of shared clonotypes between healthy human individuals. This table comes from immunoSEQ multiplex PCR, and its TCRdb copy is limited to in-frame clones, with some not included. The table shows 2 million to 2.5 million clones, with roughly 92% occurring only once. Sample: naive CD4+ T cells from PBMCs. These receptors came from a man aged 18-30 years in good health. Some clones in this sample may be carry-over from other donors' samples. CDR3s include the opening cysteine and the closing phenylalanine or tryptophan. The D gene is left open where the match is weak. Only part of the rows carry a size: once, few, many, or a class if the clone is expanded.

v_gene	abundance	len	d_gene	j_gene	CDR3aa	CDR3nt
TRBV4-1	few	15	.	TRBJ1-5	CASSRGGMGNQPQHF	TGCGCCAGCAGCCGGGGCGGTATGGGCAATCAGCCCCAGCATTTT
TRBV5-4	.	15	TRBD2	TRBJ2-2	CASSLGGRAAGELFF	TGTGCCAGCAGCTTGGGCGGGAGGGCCGCCGGGGAGCTGTTTTTT
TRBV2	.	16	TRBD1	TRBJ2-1	CASSERGQEFYNEQFF	TGTGCCAGCAGTGAAAGGGGGCAGGAGTTCTACAATGAGCAGTTCTTC
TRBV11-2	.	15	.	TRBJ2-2	CASSRARGQAGELFF	TGTGCCAGCAGCCGCGCTAGAGGACAAGCCGGGGAGCTGTTTTTT
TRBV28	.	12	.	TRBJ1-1	CASSLELSEAFF	TGTGCCAGCAGTTTAGAACTCTCTGAAGCTTTCTTT
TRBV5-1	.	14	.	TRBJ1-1	CASSLGVLNTEAFF	TGCGCCAGCAGCTTGGGGGTCCTGAACACTGAAGCTTTCTTT
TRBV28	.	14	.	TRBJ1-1	CASRTGTSNTEAFF	TGTGCCAGCAGAACCGGGACATCTAACACTGAAGCTTTCTTT
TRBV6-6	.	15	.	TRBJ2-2	CASSYQARETGELFF	TGTGCCAGCAGTTATCAGGCCAGGGAGACCGGGGAGCTGTTTTTT
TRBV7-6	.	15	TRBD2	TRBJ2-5	CASAGVAGGPETQYF	TGTGCCAGCGCCGGGGTAGCGGGAGGGCCGGAGACCCAGTACTTC
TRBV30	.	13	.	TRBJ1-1	CAWSVYRNTEAFF	TGTGCCTGGAGTGTATACAGGAACACTGAAGCTTTCTTT
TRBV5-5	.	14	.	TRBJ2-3	CASTPVGDRASQYF	TGTGCCAGCACCCCGGTGGGGGACCGCGCGTCTCAGTATTTT
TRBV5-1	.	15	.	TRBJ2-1	CASSLRSISYNEQFF	TGCGCCAGCAGCTTGAGGTCAATCTCCTACAATGAGCAGTTCTTC
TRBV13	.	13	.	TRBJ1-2	CASRGPAFYGYTF	TGTGCCAGCAGGGGACCTGCATTCTATGGCTACACCTTC
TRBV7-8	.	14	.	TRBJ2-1	CASSRPWGWDEQFF	TGTGCCAGCAGCCGCCCATGGGGTTGGGATGAGCAGTTCTTC
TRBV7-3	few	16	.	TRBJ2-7	CASSLTGTGLSYEQYF	TGTGCCAGCAGCTTAACAGGAACAGGACTATCCTACGAGCAGTACTTC
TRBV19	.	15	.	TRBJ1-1	CASSRGGRPDPEAFF	TGTGCCAGTAGCCGGGGTGGCAGGCCGGATCCTGAAGCTTTCTTT
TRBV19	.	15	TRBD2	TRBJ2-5	CASSNGGVFQETQYF	TGTGCCAGTAGTAACGGGGGGGTATTCCAAGAGACCCAGTACTTC
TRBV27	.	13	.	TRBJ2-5	CASRTPGIQTQYF	TGTGCCAGCAGAACCCCAGGGATTCAGACCCAGTACTTC
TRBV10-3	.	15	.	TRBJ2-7	CAISESGPPLYEQYF	TGTGCCATCAGTGAGTCAGGGCCCCCGCTCTACGAGCAGTACTTC
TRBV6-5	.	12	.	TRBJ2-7	CASTQPGYEQYF	TGTGCCAGCACCCAACCGGGCTACGAGCAGTACTTC
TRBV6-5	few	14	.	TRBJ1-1	CASRDGQGRTEAFF	TGTGCCAGCAGGGACGGTCAGGGAAGGACTGAAGCTTTCTTT
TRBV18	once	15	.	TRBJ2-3	CASSPLGSSTDTQYF	TGTGCCAGCTCACCTCTCGGGTCTTCGACAGATACGCAGTATTTT